Listed below are T cell receptor beta chains from one sample, sequenced in a study of blood T cell repertoires in COVID-19. Repertoires were generated with immunoSEQ multiplex PCR, while TCRdb's copy carries only in-frame clones and drops some. The sample has some 58,000 clones; about 77% are singletons. The source material was peripheral blood. These receptors all stem from a human donor in a cohort sampled during active COVID-19. Both conserved end residues are part of each CDR3. Each record gives: V gene, clone size, J gene, D gene, CDR3 protein, CDR3 DNA. The D gene is left open where the match is weak. Rows give clone size only sometimes, using once, few, many, or a class for an expanded clone.

v_gene: TRBV5-1
abundance: .
j_gene: TRBJ1-5
d_gene: .
CDR3aa: CASRAGDNQPQHF
CDR3nt: TGCGCCAGCAGGGCGGGGGACAATCAGCCCCAGCATTTT

v_gene: TRBV7-2
abundance: .
j_gene: TRBJ1-6
d_gene: .
CDR3aa: CASSYLSSYNSPLHF
CDR3nt: TGTGCCAGCAGCTACCTAAGCTCCTATAATTCACCCCTCCACTTT

v_gene: TRBV5-1
abundance: once
j_gene: TRBJ2-1
d_gene: .
CDR3aa: CASSLTGVNEQFF
CDR3nt: TGCGCCAGCAGCTTGACAGGAGTCAATGAGCAGTTCTTC

v_gene: TRBV2
abundance: .
j_gene: TRBJ2-7
d_gene: TRBD1
CDR3aa: CASSGTGGSYEQYF
CDR3nt: TGTGCCAGCAGTGGAACAGGGGGCTCCTACGAGCAGTACTTC

v_gene: TRBV6-5
abundance: .
j_gene: TRBJ1-2
d_gene: TRBD1
CDR3aa: CASSYGQGLGYTF
CDR3nt: TGTGCCAGCAGCTACGGACAGGGTTTGGGCTACACCTTC

v_gene: TRBV18
abundance: .
j_gene: TRBJ2-1
d_gene: .
CDR3aa: CASSPSGDAEQFF
CDR3nt: TGTGCCAGCTCACCATCGGGGGATGCCGAGCAGTTCTTC

v_gene: TRBV5-4
abundance: .
j_gene: TRBJ1-2
d_gene: .
CDR3aa: CASSLAVGLSGYTF
CDR3nt: TGTGCCAGCAGCTTGGCGGTTGGGCTTAGTGGCTACACCTTC

v_gene: TRBV18
abundance: .
j_gene: TRBJ1-2
d_gene: TRBD1
CDR3aa: CASSTGQGERGYTF
CDR3nt: TGTGCCAGCTCAACGGGACAGGGGGAACGAGGCTACACCTTC

v_gene: TRBV24-1
abundance: .
j_gene: TRBJ2-2
d_gene: TRBD1
CDR3aa: CATSVRRQGNTGELFF
CDR3nt: TGTGCCACCAGTGTCCGGAGACAGGGGAACACCGGGGAGCTGTTTTTT

v_gene: TRBV9
abundance: .
j_gene: TRBJ2-7
d_gene: TRBD1
CDR3aa: CASSVGGQGAYEQYF
CDR3nt: TGTGCCAGCAGCGTAGGGGGACAGGGGGCCTACGAGCAGTACTTC

v_gene: TRBV6-2/TRBV6-3
abundance: .
j_gene: TRBJ2-7
d_gene: TRBD1
CDR3aa: CASSETGGGPSRAYEQYF
CDR3nt: TGTGCCAGCAGTGAGACAGGGGGCGGTCCCAGCAGGGCCTACGAGCAGTACTTC

v_gene: TRBV19
abundance: .
j_gene: TRBJ2-1
d_gene: .
CDR3aa: CASSIGQRITSSYNEQFF
CDR3nt: TGTGCCAGTAGTATAGGACAGCGCATAACCTCCTCCTACAATGAGCAGTTCTTC

v_gene: TRBV6-6
abundance: few
j_gene: TRBJ2-7
d_gene: TRBD1
CDR3aa: CASSYRDRGLNEQYF
CDR3nt: TGTGCCAGCAGTTATAGGGACAGGGGGCTTAACGAGCAGTACTTC

v_gene: TRBV28
abundance: few
j_gene: TRBJ1-5
d_gene: TRBD1
CDR3aa: CASSLQRQGNQPQHF
CDR3nt: TGTGCCAGCAGTCTCCAGCGACAGGGGAATCAGCCCCAGCATTTT

v_gene: TRBV11-2
abundance: .
j_gene: TRBJ2-2
d_gene: .
CDR3aa: CASSFNRFEAGRGTGELFF
CDR3nt: TGTGCCAGCAGCTTTAATCGGTTCGAGGCGGGACGGGGCACCGGGGAGCTGTTTTTT

v_gene: TRBV28
abundance: .
j_gene: TRBJ2-7
d_gene: TRBD2
CDR3aa: CASSPGGLARSYEQYF
CDR3nt: TGTGCCAGCAGCCCGGGGGGACTAGCACGCTCCTACGAGCAGTACTTC

v_gene: TRBV29-1
abundance: .
j_gene: TRBJ1-1
d_gene: .
CDR3aa: CSVTFLSNEAFF
CDR3nt: TGCAGCGTTACCTTCCTGAGTAATGAAGCTTTCTTT

v_gene: TRBV7-2
abundance: .
j_gene: TRBJ1-1
d_gene: .
CDR3aa: CASSYYQGSEAFF
CDR3nt: TGTGCCAGCAGCTACTATCAAGGCTCTGAAGCTTTCTTT

v_gene: TRBV5-1
abundance: few
j_gene: TRBJ1-1
d_gene: .
CDR3aa: CASSLGGGVINTEAFF
CDR3nt: TGCGCCAGCAGCTTGGGAGGGGGAGTAATCAACACTGAAGCTTTCTTT

v_gene: TRBV2
abundance: .
j_gene: TRBJ1-4
d_gene: .
CDR3aa: CASSGDGLIMKKLFF
CDR3nt: TGTGCCAGCAGCGGTGACGGACTCATAATGAAAAAACTGTTTTTT

v_gene: TRBV4-1
abundance: .
j_gene: TRBJ1-3
d_gene: .
CDR3aa: CASSPFKVGASGNTIYF
CDR3nt: TGCGCCAGCAGCCCGTTCAAAGTGGGGGCTTCTGGAAACACCATATATTTT

v_gene: TRBV6-5
abundance: .
j_gene: TRBJ2-3
d_gene: .
CDR3aa: CASRYGQTDTQYF
CDR3nt: TGTGCCAGCAGGTACGGACAGACAGATACGCAGTATTTT

v_gene: TRBV6-8
abundance: few
j_gene: TRBJ2-1
d_gene: TRBD2
CDR3aa: CASSYRAPGGEQFF
CDR3nt: TGTGCCAGCAGTTATAGGGCCCCGGGGGGTGAGCAGTTCTTC

v_gene: TRBV11-2
abundance: .
j_gene: TRBJ1-2
d_gene: .
CDR3aa: CASSPEGGYGYTF
CDR3nt: TGTGCCAGCAGCCCCGAAGGGGGATATGGCTACACCTTC

v_gene: TRBV25-1
abundance: .
j_gene: TRBJ1-6
d_gene: .
CDR3aa: CASKGGVANSPLHF
CDR3nt: TGTGCCAGCAAGGGCGGGGTAGCAAATTCACCCCTCCACTTT

v_gene: TRBV6-4
abundance: .
j_gene: TRBJ2-3
d_gene: TRBD2
CDR3aa: CASRRITSGSTDTQYF
CDR3nt: TGTGCCAGCAGGAGAATTACTAGCGGGAGCACAGATACGCAGTATTTT

v_gene: TRBV4-2
abundance: .
j_gene: TRBJ2-3
d_gene: .
CDR3aa: CASSQARLDTQYF
CDR3nt: TGTGCCAGCAGCCAAGCGCGGTTGGATACGCAGTATTTT

v_gene: TRBV10-3
abundance: .
j_gene: TRBJ2-3
d_gene: .
CDR3aa: CAISESQRVGTDTQYF
CDR3nt: TGTGCCATCAGTGAGTCGCAGCGGGTTGGCACAGATACGCAGTATTTT

v_gene: TRBV2
abundance: .
j_gene: TRBJ2-7
d_gene: TRBD2
CDR3aa: CASSDGASGTKEQYF
CDR3nt: TGTGCCAGCAGTGACGGGGCTAGCGGGACGAAAGAGCAGTACTTC

v_gene: TRBV4-3
abundance: .
j_gene: TRBJ1-5
d_gene: TRBD1
CDR3aa: CASSQEQGARQPQHF
CDR3nt: TGCGCCAGCAGCCAAGAACAGGGGGCACGGCAGCCCCAGCATTTT

v_gene: TRBV3-1/TRBV3-2
abundance: .
j_gene: TRBJ1-1
d_gene: .
CDR3aa: CASSYTGGLGTEAFF
CDR3nt: TGTGCCAGCAGCTACACCGGGGGGCTGGGCACTGAAGCTTTCTTT

v_gene: TRBV4-1
abundance: .
j_gene: TRBJ1-2
d_gene: TRBD1
CDR3aa: CASSQEGGTAYTF
CDR3nt: TGCGCCAGCAGCCAAGAAGGTGGGACAGCCTACACCTTC

v_gene: TRBV20-1
abundance: .
j_gene: TRBJ2-5
d_gene: .
CDR3aa: CSAGGQETQYF
CDR3nt: TGCAGTGCCGGAGGGCAAGAGACCCAGTACTTC

v_gene: TRBV14
abundance: once
j_gene: TRBJ2-3
d_gene: TRBD2
CDR3aa: CASSQLAGTQYF
CDR3nt: TGTGCCAGCAGTCAACTAGCGGGTACGCAGTATTTT

v_gene: TRBV5-1
abundance: .
j_gene: TRBJ2-3
d_gene: .
CDR3aa: CASSIAGYGTDTQYF
CDR3nt: TGCGCCAGCAGCATTGCGGGATATGGCACAGATACGCAGTATTTT

v_gene: TRBV5-6
abundance: .
j_gene: TRBJ2-1
d_gene: TRBD1
CDR3aa: CASSRRTGGSNEQFF
CDR3nt: TGTGCCAGCAGCCGCCGGACAGGGGGCTCCAATGAGCAGTTCTTC

v_gene: TRBV11-3
abundance: .
j_gene: TRBJ1-6
d_gene: TRBD1
CDR3aa: CASTSGRQGCNSPLHF
CDR3nt: TGTGCCAGCACTTCGGGGAGACAGGGTTGCAATTCACCCCTCCACTTT

v_gene: TRBV18
abundance: .
j_gene: TRBJ2-7
d_gene: .
CDR3aa: CASSPPGRVEQYF
CDR3nt: TGTGCCAGCTCACCACCCGGCAGGGTCGAGCAGTACTTC

v_gene: TRBV6-2/TRBV6-3
abundance: .
j_gene: TRBJ2-3
d_gene: TRBD2
CDR3aa: CASSYRLAGGPSTQYF
CDR3nt: TGTGCCAGCAGTTACAGGCTAGCGGGGGGCCCCTCTACGCAGTATTTT

v_gene: TRBV1
abundance: few
j_gene: TRBJ2-7
d_gene: .
CDR3aa: CTSSQEGTSGRVSYEQYF
CDR3nt: TGCACCAGCAGCCAAGAAGGGACTAGCGGGAGGGTATCCTACGAGCAGTACTTC